The 5 T cell receptor beta chains reported below all come from one sample, sequenced in a study of response to subunit inactivated influenza vaccine. Via MiXCR, TCRdb re-called the RT-PCR reads, giving one row per CDR3 protein. The sample has around 710,000 distinct CDR3 sequences, approximately 14% seen once. Sequencing used PBMCs from blood, obtained 14 to 15 days before vaccination. The source is a man aged 45-60 years who received an inactivated influenza vaccine.

The table lists this clonotype with a count of one. The chain is built from TRBV5-5 and TRBJ2-5, with D perhaps matching TRBD1 or TRBD2 (5 bases each). V lost 4 bases and J lost 1, with 20 bases in between. Germline CDR1 SGHKS, CDR2 YYEKEE (reference sequence). This CDR3 has 17 residues. The CDR3 sequence: CASSPVGPGRLQETQYF. CDR3 bases: TGTGCCAGCAGCCCGGTAGGCCCGGGACGCCTCCAAGAGACCCAGTACTTC. Supplemented by reference TRBV5-5 and TRBJ2-5, the full variable domain reads DAGVTQSPTHLIKTRGQQVTLRCSPISGHKSVSWYQQVLGQGPQFIFQYYEKEERGRGNFPDRFSARQFPNYSSELNVNALLLGDSALYLCASSPVGPGRLQETQYFGPGTRLLVL.

This clonotype was recorded a few times. V gene TRBV3-1 combines with J gene TRBJ2-2; maybe TRBD2 (6 bases). V lost 9 bases, J lost 0 bases, and 11 bases lay in between. The CDR3 length is 14 residues. CDR1 is LGHDT and CDR2 is YNNKEL in the germline V gene (reference sequence). The CDR3, as DNA: TGTGCCAGTCAGGGACTTCCGAACACCGGGGAGCTGTTTTTT. It is translated as CASQGLPNTGELFF.

This clonotype was detected many times. The chain has TRBV9 and TRBJ2-3; D might be TRBD1 or TRBD2, each matching 6 bases. The ends were cut back, 5 bases at V and 0 bases at J, with 13 bases in the middle. Germline V gene lookup returns CDR1 SGDLS and CDR2 YYNGEE. The CDR3 totals 15 residues. DNA for the CDR3: TGTGCCAGCAGTCTCGGGGGCCACAGCACAGATACGCAGTATTTT. Translated, it gives CASSLGGHSTDTQYF.

The rearrangement uses TRBV5-1 and TRBJ2-3; 12 bases line up with TRBD1. The CDR3 has 15 residues. The V and J ends lost 4 bases and 5 bases, in that order; junction bases with no gene match: 5. Germline lookup yields CDR1 SGHRS and CDR2 YFSETQ. The CDR3 spells CASSKGQGARDTQYF. CDR3 sequence (DNA): TGCGCCAGCAGCAAGGGACAGGGGGCAAGAGATACGCAGTATTTT. Together with reference TRBV5-1 and TRBJ2-3, the CDR3 gives the full variable domain: KAGVTQTPRYLIKTRGQQVTLSCSPISGHRSVSWYQQTPGQGLQFLFEYFSETQRNKGNFPGRFSGRQFSNSRSEMNVSTLELGDSALYLCASSKGQGARDTQYFGPGTRLTVL.

This sequence joins TRBV12-3 or TRBV12-4 and TRBJ2-5; 7 bases fit TRBD1. V was pared by 5 bases and J by 4 bases, with 4 bases of the junction left unmatched. The CDR3 extends over 13 amino acids. The CDR3 DNA sequence: TGTGCCAGCAGTCGAAACAGGGGAGAGACCCAGTACTTC. Translating gives CASSRNRGETQYF.